The next 32 T cell receptor beta chains were all read from a single sample in a study of cytomegalovirus exposure and HLA in healthy donors. PCR amplification relied on 60 Vbeta primers (plus 13 Jbeta primers). The method was immunoSEQ multiplex PCR; TCRdb's version includes in-frame clones alone and lacks a portion of them. The sample holds fewer than 250,000 clones, about 77% seen once. The sample comprised PBMCs. The receptors shown here come from a man aged 30 to 45 in good health and CMV-seropositive.

This clone was seen a handful of times. The V gene is TRBV4-3, the J gene TRBJ1-1; D remains ambiguous. Germline V gene sequence: CDR1 LGHNA, CDR2 YSLEER. V was clipped by 3 bases and J by 1 base, with 6 bases between them. CDR3 length equals 13 residues. The CDR3: CASSHTENTEAFF. The CDR3 DNA sequence: TGCGCCAGCAGCCACACAGAGAACACTGAAGCTTTCTTT.

The chain recombines TRBV5-4 with TRBJ2-5, with TRBD1 identical over 9 bases. The germline V gene encodes CDR1 SGHNT and CDR2 YYREEE (reference sequence). This CDR3 has 15 residues. V lost 4 bases and J lost 3; bases outside the gene matches: 7. The CDR3 region has the DNA TGTGCCAGCAGCACGGACAGGGGAAGTGAAGAGACCCAGTACTTC. Translation: CASSTDRGSEETQYF.

The chain links TRBV9 to TRBJ2-2; possible D gene TRBD2, 5 bases. The CDR3 length is 17 residues. Trimming shortened V by 2 bases and J by 0 bases, and 14 bases separated the two germline ends. Germline-derived CDR1 and CDR2 are SGDLS and YYNGEE. CDR3 protein: CASSVPAGRANTGELFF. For the CDR3, the DNA is TGTGCCAGCAGCGTCCCGGCGGGCCGAGCGAACACCGGGGAGCTGTTTTTT.

This clone was observed a few times. The chain joins TRBV7-2 to TRBJ1-2, with a possible D match to TRBD1 (5 bases). V was trimmed by 5 bases and J by 7 bases, leaving 14 bases between them. The CDR3 spans 13 residues. Germline CDR1 is SGHTA and CDR2 is FQGNSA. This CDR3 is CASSQRWGGGYTF. In DNA form, the CDR3 reads TGTGCCAGCAGCCAACGGTGGGGGGGTGGCTACACCTTC.

This clone occurred a few times. The gene calls are TRBV6-1 and TRBJ2-7, with 9 positions matching TRBD1. This CDR3 contains 15 residues. Germline CDR1 and CDR2: MNHNS and SASEGT. The V segment lost 6 bases and the J segment 4 bases; nucleotides outside the gene matches: 10. CDR3 sequence reads: CASRPTGTGTYEQYF. In DNA, the CDR3 is TGTGCCAGCAGACCAACCGGGACAGGGACGTACGAGCAGTACTTC.

The rearrangement links TRBV5-8 to TRBJ2-3, with D tentatively TRBD2 (6 bases). Looked up from germline, CDR1 is SGHTS and CDR2 is YDEGEE. Deletions cut 0 bases from V and 0 bases from J, with 11 bases between. The CDR3 contains 16 residues. The CDR3 is CASSLVVAASTDTQYF. CDR3 DNA: TGTGCCAGCAGCTTGGTGGTAGCGGCTAGCACAGATACGCAGTATTTT.

This chain uses TRBV7-2 with TRBJ2-1; a weak D match, TRBD1 (6 bases). V was pared by 4 bases and J by 9 bases, with 19 bases between. This CDR3 comprises 15 residues. The germline V gene has CDR1 SGHTA and CDR2 FQGNSA. The CDR3 nucleotides read TGTGCCAGCAGCTCCCTCCAGGGGACGTCGAGTGAGCAGTTCTTC. Translation gives CASSSLQGTSSEQFF.

This chain uses TRBV6-1 with TRBJ2-5, with 14 nucleotides matching TRBD2. TRBJ2-7 matches the DNA end more closely, so the J call is doubtful. CDR1 is MNHNS, CDR2 SASEGT, per germline. There are 21 residues in the CDR3. CDR3 sequence reads: CASSEDRLGRTSGGPNYEQYF. CDR3 in DNA: TGTGCCAGCAGTGAAGATAGGTTAGGGCGGACTAGCGGGGGGCCTAACTACGAGCAGTACTTC.

The J gene is TRBJ2-1, the V gene TRBV6-5, with D possibly matching TRBD2 (5 bases). V was clipped by 0 bases and J by 4 bases, with 10 bases between them. This CDR3 spans 15 amino acids. Germline CDR1 is MNHEY and CDR2 is SVGAGI. The CDR3: CASSYSLASYNEQFF. DNA of the CDR3: TGTGCCAGCAGTTACTCGTTAGCGAGTTACAATGAGCAGTTCTTC.

V usage is TRBV6-6 and J usage is TRBJ2-7; a possible D gene is TRBD1 (5 bases). Germline CDR1 reads MNHNY; CDR2 reads SVGAGI (reference sequence). Trimming stripped 7 bases from V and 3 bases from J, with 19 bases between. This CDR3 is 15 amino acids long. The CDR3 loop reads CASKLGQGPLYEQYF. The CDR3 bases are TGTGCCAGCAAGCTAGGGCAGGGTCCCCTCTACGAGCAGTACTTC.

The gene calls are TRBV15 and TRBJ2-3; 8 bases fit TRBD2. The CDR3 loop spans 17 amino acids. J lost 2 bases, V lost 2 bases, and 9 bases had no gene match. Germline loops: CDR1 LNHNV, CDR2 YYDKDF (reference sequence). The CDR3 loop reads CATSRSGLDGATDTQYF. CDR3 in DNA: TGTGCCACCAGCAGATCGGGACTAGATGGGGCCACAGATACGCAGTATTTT.

Remarks on this clone: Other DNA sequences in this specimen translate into the identical CDR3. V usage is TRBV7-3 and J usage is TRBJ2-7; 7 bases are shared with TRBD1. J lost 7 bases, V lost 2 bases, and 5 bases had no gene match. From germline, CDR1 is SGHTA and CDR2 FQGTGA. The CDR3 consists of 13 residues. CDR3 loop: CASSLPSDREQYF. In nucleotides, the CDR3 is TGTGCCAGCAGCTTACCATCGGACAGGGAGCAGTACTTC.

This chain uses TRBV5-5 with TRBJ2-7; the match to TRBD1 covers 8 bases. The junction had 8 bases not matched to a gene; V was cut back by 0 bases and J by 3 bases. The CDR3 extends over 16 amino acids. Germline V gene lookup returns CDR1 SGHKS and CDR2 YYEKEE (reference sequence). This CDR3 reads CASSLVATGVLYEQYF. DNA for the CDR3: TGTGCCAGCAGCTTGGTGGCGACAGGGGTCCTCTACGAGCAGTACTTC.

The DNA for the CDR3 is TGTGCCAGCAGCTTAGCTGGCGGGCCCCAGCATTTT. This sequence encodes CASSLAGGPQHF. The chain has TRBV7-9 and TRBJ1-5; D is uncertain. Per the germline V gene, CDR1 is SEHNR and CDR2 is FQNEAQ (reference sequence). V gave up 0 bases and J gave up 9 bases, with 6 bases separating them. The CDR3 loop spans 12 amino acids. Supplemented by reference TRBV7-9 and TRBJ1-5, the full variable domain reads DTGVSQNPRHKITKRGQNVTFRCDPISEHNRLYWYRQTLGQGPEFLTYFQNEAQLEKSRLLSDRFSAERPKGSFSTLEIQRTEQGDSAMYLCASSLAGGPQHFGDGTRLSIL.

The rearrangement links TRBV10-3 to TRBJ2-3, with 16 bases aligning to TRBD2. J was trimmed by 4 bases and V by 6 bases; bases with no gene match: 1. The CDR3 covers 15 residues. In germline, CDR1 is ENHRY, CDR2 SYGVKD. The CDR3 sequence is CAIRGLAGGADTQYF. The CDR3 DNA sequence: TGTGCCATCAGGGGACTAGCGGGAGGGGCAGATACGCAGTATTTT.

The V gene is TRBV4-3, the J gene TRBJ1-5, with 9 bases lining up with TRBD1. The CDR3 contains 17 residues. Germline V gene data show CDR1 as LGHNA and CDR2 as YSLEER. The J segment lost 2 bases and the V segment lost 0 bases, leaving 5 bases of the junction unmatched. The CDR3 sequence: CASSQDPGTGRNQPQHF. The DNA for the CDR3 is TGCGCCAGCAGCCAAGATCCAGGGACAGGGCGCAATCAGCCCCAGCATTTT.

The J gene is TRBJ2-5, the V gene TRBV14, with a possible D match to TRBD1 (5 bases). The germline V gene has CDR1 SGHDN and CDR2 FVKESK. The V gene lost 5 bases and the J gene lost 8 bases, with 9 bases spanning the gap. CDR3 length: 11 amino acids. The CDR3 region has the DNA TGTGCCAGCAGCAGGGGATCAACCCAGTACTTC. Protein sequence: CASSRGSTQYF.

This chain links TRBV25-1 with TRBJ2-5, with a weak D call TRBD2 (5 bases). The V and J ends lost 1 base and 7 bases respectively, with 7 bases between them. The CDR3 has 12 residues. CDR1 and CDR2 (germline): MGHDK, SYGVNS. In DNA, the CDR3 is TGTGCCAGCAGTGAATTCGGGGTGACCCAGTACTTC. Amino acid sequence: CASSEFGVTQYF.

V is TRBV29-1 and J is TRBJ2-3, with 9 bases that match TRBD2. The V and J ends lost 8 bases and 3 bases, in that order; junction bases with no gene match: 15. Germline values: CDR1 SQVTM, CDR2 ANQGSEA. The CDR3 totals 16 residues. The CDR3 sequence is CSYGAGGLFGTDTQYF. Here the CDR3 DNA reads TGCAGCTATGGGGCGGGAGGGCTGTTTGGTACAGATACGCAGTATTTT.

Turning to this clone: This sample includes further DNA sequences coding for the same CDR3. The chain combines TRBV6-5 with TRBJ1-2, with D possibly matching TRBD1 (5 bases). The CDR3 contains 13 residues. V shed 6 bases and J shed 2 bases, with 10 bases lying between them. The germline V gene has CDR1 MNHEY and CDR2 SVGAGI. The DNA for the CDR3 is TGTGCCAGCAGGCAGGGATTCAACTATGGCTACACCTTC. It encodes CASRQGFNYGYTF.

The chain combines TRBV18 with TRBJ2-3, with D perhaps TRBD2 (6 bases). Trimming shortened V by 1 base and J by 1 base, and 9 bases separated the two germline ends. The germline CDR1 and CDR2 sequences are KGHSH and LQKENI. This CDR3 spans 15 amino acids. CDR3 DNA: TGTGCCAGCTCACCACGTGCTAGCGGCACAGATACGCAGTATTTT. This sequence encodes CASSPRASGTDTQYF.

Only a few counts were recorded for this clone. The chain uses TRBV7-3 and TRBJ2-5; 15 bases map to TRBD2. V gave up 4 bases and J gave up 5 bases; unmatched junction bases: 11. Germline V CDR1 and CDR2: SGHTA, FQGTGA. CDR3 length: 18 amino acids. The CDR3: CASSSTGLAGGPRETQYF. CDR3 nucleotide sequence: TGTGCCAGCAGCTCAACTGGACTAGCGGGGGGGCCGCGGGAGACCCAGTACTTC.

The rearrangement links TRBV11-2 to TRBJ2-2; the D is unclear. Germline lookup yields CDR1 SGHAT and CDR2 FQNNGV. Trimming took off 0 bases at V and 5 bases at J, with 4 bases between the two ends. The CDR3 loop spans 13 amino acids. CDR3 sequence: CASSLDLTGELFF. DNA for the CDR3: TGTGCCAGCAGCTTAGATCTGACCGGGGAGCTGTTTTTT.

This sequence joins TRBV12-5 and TRBJ2-2; D gene uncertain. Germline CDR1 and CDR2: LGHNT and FRNRAP. The CDR3 contains 12 residues. V lost 1 base and J 6 bases, leaving 3 bases between the germline ends. CDR3 DNA sequence: TGTGCTAGTGGTTTGGCCGCCGGGGAGCTGTTTTTT. This translates into CASGLAAGELFF.

This clone was seen a few times. The rearrangement links TRBV29-1 to TRBJ2-5, with TRBD2 matching 7 bases. CDR3 size: 15 residues. V dropped 3 bases and J dropped 5; count of bases not matched to a gene: 12. CDR1 is SQVTM and CDR2 is ANQGSEA in the germline V gene. The CDR3 coding sequence is TGCAGCGTTGAGCCAGCGGGGAATAAATGGGAGACCCAGTACTTC. Translation gives CSVEPAGNKWETQYF.

The rearrangement links TRBV5-4 to TRBJ2-5, with 10 positions matching TRBD2. After removal of 4 bases from V and 5 bases from J, the junction contained 11 bases not matched to a gene. CDR1 SGHNT and CDR2 YYREEE come from the germline V gene (reference sequence). The CDR3 loop spans 16 amino acids. The CDR3, as DNA: TGTGCCAGCAGCGGGGTGGTAGCGGGGGGCAGGGAGACCCAGTACTTC. Translation: CASSGVVAGGRETQYF.

The V gene is TRBV6-6, the J gene TRBJ1-2, with 7 bases that match TRBD1. The CDR3 consists of 16 residues. V lost 6 bases and J lost 5; bases outside the gene matches: 15. CDR1 and CDR2 (germline): MNHNY, SVGAGI (reference sequence). The CDR3: CASSTIPGQKFYGYTF. The CDR3 DNA sequence: TGTGCCAGCAGCACCATACCGGGACAGAAGTTTTATGGCTACACCTTC.

This chain links TRBV6-1 with TRBJ1-3; the D gene is possibly TRBD1 (5 bases). CDR3 size: 16 residues. Germline V gives CDR1 MNHNS, CDR2 SASEGT. The V end lost 4 bases, the J end lost 4 bases, and 17 bases lay between the germline ends. The CDR3 sequence is CASSGRGVSSGNTIYF. CDR3 DNA: TGTGCCAGCAGTGGGAGGGGTGTCTCGTCAGGAAACACCATATATTTT.

The chain has TRBV4-3 and TRBJ1-1; D ambiguous. V was cut by 0 bases and J by 1 base, with 9 bases left in between. This CDR3 spans 15 amino acids. The germline V gene has CDR1 LGHNA and CDR2 YSLEER. In nucleotides, the CDR3 is TGCGCCAGCAGCCAAGATCATCGAGAGAACACTGAAGCTTTCTTT. Protein product: CASSQDHRENTEAFF.

This clone occurred once. The chain employs TRBV29-1 and TRBJ2-7; TRBD1 agrees at 8 bases. The CDR3 is 14 residues long. Looked up from germline, CDR1 is SQVTM and CDR2 is ANQGSEA. The V and J ends lost 7 bases and 3 bases, in that order; junction bases with no gene match: 11. The CDR3 coding sequence is TGCAGCGCCACATTCCGACAGGGGAGCTACGAGCAGTACTTC. Translation: CSATFRQGSYEQYF.

The chain is built from TRBV2 and TRBJ1-5; D is ambiguous. Germline V gene lookup returns CDR1 SNHLY and CDR2 FYNNEI. The CDR3 loop spans 12 amino acids. With 6 bases removed from V and 5 bases from J, the gap between germline ends came to 8 bases. The CDR3 spells CASRPRDQPQHF. The CDR3 DNA reads as TGTGCCAGCAGACCCCGAGATCAGCCCCAGCATTTT.

The V gene is TRBV7-6, the J gene TRBJ1-1; D is possibly TRBD1 (5 bases). Germline lookup yields CDR1 SGHVS and CDR2 FNYEAQ. This CDR3 has 18 residues. Trimming left V 6 bases short and J 1 base short, with 24 bases between. CDR3 bases: TGTGCCAGCAGGGGCGTCCTAGGAGGGACCCTTGGGAACACTGAAGCTTTCTTT. Translation: CASRGVLGGTLGNTEAFF.